This record covers a single TCR beta chain. The record originates from a study of blood T cell repertoires in COVID-19. Study-wide background: PBMCs, B-cell-depleted T cells, or T cells provided the cDNA or gDNA that made up the material.

As handled by the study authors: Researchers report that nucleated cell counts were estimated from reference gene primer amplification. Assay: immunoSEQ multiplex PCR; the TCRdb copy retains only in-frame clones and omits some. For V, J and clone size, that table is used; D and trimming come from the DNA. The sample records about 220,000 clones, 82% being singletons. After removal of 5 bases from V and 11 bases from J, the junction contained 4 bases not matched to a gene. Germline CDR1 LNHDA, CDR2 SQIVND (reference sequence). CDR3 length: 11 amino acids. Everyone who took part was about 18 to 90 years old, and they came from roughly 25 US areas. Participants were placed into cohorts based on the clinical history they reported.

The sequenced sample was PBMCs or T cells enriched from blood (not recorded which). This chain uses TRBV19 with TRBJ1-1; 8 bases align to TRBD1. The TCR sequence derives from a woman aged 60-75 years who had recovered from COVID-19. CDR3 protein: CASSLQGDAFF. CDR3 DNA: TGTGCCAGTAGTCTACAGGGGGACGCTTTCTTT.